The clone carrying this T cell receptor (beta chain) was found many times. Its antigen remains unknown. Included in the TCR beta cDNA libraries were unique molecular identifiers. The T cell input of roughly 0.95 to 11 million gave roughly 0.5 million cDNA molecules. One entry per CDR3 protein results from TCRdb running MiXCR on the PCR reads. The table records roughly 800,000 distinct CDR3 sequences, roughly 30% of them present only once. Trimming shortened V by 6 bases and J by 0 bases, and 12 bases separated the two germline ends. Germline CDR1 reads DFQATT; CDR2 reads SNEGSKA (reference sequence). The CDR3 spans 13 residues. These data belong to a study of post-analysis software for immune sequencing data. Study context: The study covered relapsing-remitting, secondary progressive and progressive-relapsing courses of multiple sclerosis.

Overall study findings and caveats: A few TRBV segments appeared more often in patients than in controls, and TRBV5-6, TRBV5-1 and TRBV20-1 were among these. When compared against controls, multiple sclerosis patients showed significantly lower normalized Chao1 diversity. With F measure, samples from one preparation batch clustered together strongly.

The genes are TRBV20-1 and TRBJ2-7; D is perhaps TRBD1 (5 bases). Source material: blood. This receptor was taken from a girl aged 5 to 17 with multiple sclerosis. CDR3 nucleotides: TGCAGTGCCGACGCAGGGTCCTCCTACGAGCAGTACTTC. It is translated as CSADAGSSYEQYF.